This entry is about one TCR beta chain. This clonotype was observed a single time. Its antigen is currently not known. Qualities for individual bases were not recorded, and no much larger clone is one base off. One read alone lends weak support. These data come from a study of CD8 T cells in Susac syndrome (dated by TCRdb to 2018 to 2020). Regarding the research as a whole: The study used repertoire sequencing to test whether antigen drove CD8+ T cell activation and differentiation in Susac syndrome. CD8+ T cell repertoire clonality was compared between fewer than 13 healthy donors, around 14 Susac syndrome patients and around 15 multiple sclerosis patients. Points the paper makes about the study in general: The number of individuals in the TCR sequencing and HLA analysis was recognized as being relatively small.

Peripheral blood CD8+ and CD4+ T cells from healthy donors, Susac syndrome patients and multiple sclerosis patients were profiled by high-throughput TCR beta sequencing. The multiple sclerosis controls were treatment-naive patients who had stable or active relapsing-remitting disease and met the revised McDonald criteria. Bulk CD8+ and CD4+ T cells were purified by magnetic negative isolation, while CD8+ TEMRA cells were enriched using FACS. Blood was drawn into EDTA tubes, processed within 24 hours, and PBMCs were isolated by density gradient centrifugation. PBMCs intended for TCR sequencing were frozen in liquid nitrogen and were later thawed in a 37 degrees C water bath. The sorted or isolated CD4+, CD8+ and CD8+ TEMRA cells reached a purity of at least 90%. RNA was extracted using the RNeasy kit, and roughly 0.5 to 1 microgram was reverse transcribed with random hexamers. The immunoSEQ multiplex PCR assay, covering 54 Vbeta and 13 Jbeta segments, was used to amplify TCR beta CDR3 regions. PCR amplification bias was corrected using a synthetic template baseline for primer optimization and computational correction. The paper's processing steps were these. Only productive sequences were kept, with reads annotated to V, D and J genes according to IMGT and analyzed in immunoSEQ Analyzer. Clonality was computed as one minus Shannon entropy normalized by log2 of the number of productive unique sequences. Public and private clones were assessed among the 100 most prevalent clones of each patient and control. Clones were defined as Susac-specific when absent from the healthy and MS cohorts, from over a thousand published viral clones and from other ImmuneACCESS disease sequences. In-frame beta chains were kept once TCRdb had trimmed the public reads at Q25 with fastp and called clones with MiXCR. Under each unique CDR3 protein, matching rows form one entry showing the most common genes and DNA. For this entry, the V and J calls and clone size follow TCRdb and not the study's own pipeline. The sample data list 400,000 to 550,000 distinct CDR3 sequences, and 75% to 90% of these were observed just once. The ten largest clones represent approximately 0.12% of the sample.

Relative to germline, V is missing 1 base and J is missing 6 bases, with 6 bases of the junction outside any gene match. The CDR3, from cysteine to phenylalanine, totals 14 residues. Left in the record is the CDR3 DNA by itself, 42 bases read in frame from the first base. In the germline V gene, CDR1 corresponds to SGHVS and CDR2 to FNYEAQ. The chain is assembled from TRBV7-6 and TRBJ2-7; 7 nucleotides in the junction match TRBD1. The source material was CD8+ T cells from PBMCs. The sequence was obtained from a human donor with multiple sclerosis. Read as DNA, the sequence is TGTGCCAGCAGCTTAGGCGGTACAGGGGTCGAGCAGTACTTC. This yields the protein CASSLGGTGVEQYF. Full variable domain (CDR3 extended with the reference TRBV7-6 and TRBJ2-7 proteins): GAGVSQSPRYKVTKRGQDVALRCDPISGHVSLYWYRQALGQGPEFLTYFNYEAQQDKSGLPNDRFSAERPEGSISTLTIQRTEQRDSAMYRCASSLGGTGVEQYFGPGTRLTVT.